This T cell receptor (beta chain) was observed in a study of cytomegalovirus exposure and HLA in healthy donors (dated by TCRdb to 2017 to 2019). As for the study more broadly: In an earlier analysis of 587 of the donors, approximately 300 Gb of sequence data and about 110 million unique TCR beta sequences from 150 million to 200 million T cells were reported. An early release covering around 630 HLA-typed donors comprised 250 to 350 gigabases of sequencing data and approximately 80 million unique TCR sequences. The genetic ancestry cluster associated with self-reported Caucasian donors included around 76% of the roughly 360 genotyped donors. The aim of the study was to test whether cataloging public T cell receptors could identify signatures of past pathogen exposure. The study profiled the T cell repertoires of about 640 subjects by immunosequencing and related them to cytomegalovirus serostatus. In addition to the first cohort of 666 subjects, a separate validation cohort of 100 to 150 different subjects was used. The study combined high-throughput TCR immunosequencing, statistical association of individual TCRs with disease status, and machine learning to predict cytomegalovirus infection status. A later analysis re-analyzed previously published TCR beta repertoires from roughly 600 donors and added high-resolution HLA genotyping to study TCR occurrence patterns. The later analysis used no new phenotypic data to find candidate immune exposures, relying instead on TCR beta sequences and their occurrence across donors. An earlier analysis of roughly 580 of the donors used high-throughput TCR beta sequencing to judge whether each TCR beta V gene segment behaved as functional or pseudogenic. Donor age, sex, ethnicity and CMV serostatus were compiled alongside the repertoire data. A later genetic analysis took genome-wide SNP genotypes for about 55% of the 666 donors and used that subset as a discovery cohort. All discovery cohort repertoires had been generated on a single sequencing platform. HLA typing included class I and class II loci at four-digit resolution. The number of typed donors differed by locus: about 620-630 for A, B, C, DRB1 and DQB1; 522 for DQA1; 606 for DPA1; and approximately 450 for DPB1. Several DR-DQ haplotypes were treated as single units for association and clustering because of strong linkage in the cohort. On average, 235,054 unique TCR beta nucleotide sequences were sequenced per donor among several hundred genotyped donors of the cohort, with 15% to 20% of those sequences being non-productive. Overall study outcomes, separate from this receptor: In the study, approximately 150 TCR beta chains were listed as associated with cytomegalovirus. Specific HLA alleles were associated with 16,951 TCR beta sequences at a false discovery rate of 0.05 in a later analysis. Because the 87-base-pair reads could not distinguish some IMGT-functional V segments, including TRBV6-2 and TRBV6-3, those segments were excluded. While some public TCRs were present in many individuals, most TCR sequences turned up only very rarely across donors. A group of highly shared sequence variants was considered likely to be a technical artifact of the sequencing pipeline. HLA typing was unavailable for some donors at each locus, so association tests used only the typed subset. In an earlier analysis of 587 of the donors, most TCR beta V segments were observed in productive rearrangements about 87% or about 30% of the time, broadly matching IMGT annotations. V-gene and J-gene trimming of TCR beta chains was associated with a missense DCLRE1C variant in a later genetic analysis, and the association was replicated in an independent cohort. According to a later analysis, most CMV-associated TCR beta chains appeared to be HLA-restricted, and the HLA associations seemed to be driven largely by CMV exposure. The authors suggested that the approach could potentially be generalized to other disease states and immunological phenotypes. Strong co-occurrence of HLA alleles, especially DR and DQ, made assigning TCR associations to individual alleles difficult. A later analysis reported that several top co-occurrence clusters appeared linked to parvovirus B19, influenza, CMV and Epstein-Barr virus. A further reported finding was that TCR beta sequences accurately predicted the HLA-A and HLA-B alleles for most subjects in the first cohort. The classifier was reported to diagnose cytomegalovirus status with high specificity and sensitivity in both the original cohort and the validation cohort. For the cohort, immune exposure information was limited to CMV serostatus. In this cohort, only TCR beta chains were sequenced, and detectable features were limited by the absence of alpha or paired-chain data. In vitro tests confirmed that a few of the cytomegalovirus-associated TCR beta chains recognize cytomegalovirus antigens. In a later analysis, HLA-associated TCR beta chains were found to be more clonally expanded and to have lower generation probabilities than equally common non-associated chains. Linkage disequilibrium might explain the correlated functional status among segregating V segments, but an unknown experimental factor could not be ruled out. In a later analysis, the rate of TCR association differed among HLA loci, with DRB1 alleles having the most associated TCRs and HLA-C alleles having the fewest. Roughly uniform sequencing depth across donors was assumed in presence/absence analyses, although this assumption may not hold. Because counts were too low, about 18 rarely observed V segments, including chromosome 9 orphons, were left out of the earlier analysis of a few hundred of the donors. Compared with the approximately 670-donor mean, donors in an Asian-associated ancestry cluster had fewer N-insertions in productive TCRs, according to a later genetic analysis.

V gives up 2 bases and J gives up 2 bases, and the segment between their germline ends measures 6 bases. The CDR3 runs 13 residues from the cysteine to the phenylalanine. CDR3 DNA is the only sequence kept; it has 39 bases, read in frame from the first base. From a lookup of the germline V gene, CDR1 and CDR2 are MDHEN and SYDVKM. Preparation of the library involved the immunoSEQ multiplex PCR assay. The multiplex PCR relied on a mix of 60 forward primers for TCR Vbeta segments and 13 reverse primers for TCR Jbeta segments. The CDR3 region of rearranged TCR beta genes was amplified from genomic DNA by a multiplex PCR assay. The Illumina HiSeq System was used to sequence the amplified TCR beta libraries as 87-base-pair reads. Processing in the source paper ran as follows. In a later analysis, tens of millions of unique TCR beta chains were counted across the 650 to 700 repertoires, and approximately 9.9 million of these chains were shared by at least two donors. Raw reads were error-corrected and collapsed into unique sequences with a nearest-neighbor algorithm that merged closely related sequences to remove PCR and sequencing errors. V, D and J gene segments were assigned by aligning CDR3 sequences to IMGT reference sequences. For a sequence to be retained, a match of at least six nucleotides was required to both a V gene segment and a J gene segment. A rearrangement was called productive if the CDR3 had no stop codons and remained in frame with V and J, and every other rearrangement was called non-productive. Following IMGT convention, CDR3 was defined as the stretch from the second conserved V-encoded cysteine to the conserved J-encoded phenylalanine. In an earlier analysis of some 550 of the donors, sequences lacking an unambiguous match to a single V gene segment were excluded. In an earlier analysis of 587 of the donors, a V segment was called functional when productive rearrangements were above 56.7%, and segregating when the standard deviation between donors exceeded 5%. To diagnose cytomegalovirus status from the catalog of TCR beta chain sequences, a statistical classification framework was built. V and J gene assignment, in a later analysis, came from comparing TCR nucleotide sequences with IMGT/GENE-DB human TR gene sequences. The TCRdist pipeline was used in a later analysis to assign CDR3 sequences and most-parsimonious VDJ recombination scenarios. In a later analysis, each TCR beta chain was defined by its CDR3 amino acid sequence together with its V-gene family, and reads without a unique V-gene family were excluded. As a way to deal with suspected cross-contamination and a sequencing artifact, a later analysis dropped roughly 620 nucleotide sequences that were highly shared and had low generation probability. In a later analysis, a clonal expansion index was calculated for each public chain from normalized within-repertoire ranks of inferred template counts. In a later analysis, generation probabilities were computed with a VDJ recombination model fitted to out-of-frame rearrangements, and the resulting probabilities were checked against IGoR. In a later analysis, TCR-TCR, TCR-HLA and TCR-CMV co-occurrence was scored with hypergeometric tests, and a repertoire-size bias correction was applied to TCR pairs. In a later analysis, false discovery rates were estimated by permuting HLA or CMV assignments 20 times. In a later analysis, co-occurring TCRs were grouped using DBSCAN, and TCRdist sequence similarity was added for clustering within HLA-allele-positive subsets. For co-occurrence clustering, repertoires with fewer than 30,000 or more than 120,000 public chains were excluded, along with several repertoires with anomalous nucleotide sharing. In TCRdb, the immuneACCESS table is reduced to in-frame sequences with V and J assigned. These tables do not hold every clone; where another copy was compared, an unresolved V gene accounts for under half, and the others remain unexplained. That table is the source of V, J and clone size, and D and trimming were worked out from the DNA. Here the sample has approximately 140,000 clones; about 80% occur a single time. Together, the top ten hold roughly 4.7% of the sample.

Comments on this clone: No antigen is known for it. No clone much larger than this one lies a single base away; base qualities are absent. Within the sample, other DNA sequences also encode this same CDR3.

The cohort was made up of several hundred healthy bone marrow donors. All cohort members were sampled while nominally healthy, although unrecorded immune exposures were likely present. The donor was CMV seronegative and belonged to the group of roughly 330 seronegative cohort members. A peripheral blood sample was collected from each donor, and TCR beta sequencing was performed on peripheral blood mononuclear cells. Genomic DNA extraction from the blood cell samples was performed with the Qiagen DNeasy Blood Extraction Kit. The receptor was isolated from a male donor in good health and CMV-seronegative. The sequence joins TRBV28 to TRBJ1-1; the D gene cannot be named for sure. The sequenced material came from PBMCs. CDR3 region: CASSLGGNTEAFF. The DNA sequence is given as TGTGCCAGCAGTTTAGGCGGAAACACTGAAGCTTTCTTT.